This record concerns one T cell receptor beta chain sequence. Its matching antigen is unknown. Germline and junction disagree at one end, which may indicate a read error. This entry comes from a study of blood T cells in healthy people across ages. Next came a second PCR, run for about 6 to 12 cycles, which used a sample-barcoded 5' primer along with a J-beta primer mix. TCRdb analysed the 5' RACE reads with MiXCR anew, one entry per CDR3 protein. The sample holds 730,000 or so distinct CDR3 sequences, around 38% seen once. Study-wide results and limits: CMV status of donors was not determined, possibly confounding expanded clonotype changes.

The study drew donors from healthy Caucasian individuals in Russia aged roughly 6 to 90. The CDR3 extends over 13 amino acids. Per germline, CDR1 SGHRS and CDR2 YFSETQ. The sequence came from a man older than 75 in good health. Source material: blood. The V gene is TRBV5-1, the J gene TRBJ2-3; 8 positions agree with TRBD2. The CDR3 nucleotides are TGCGCCAGCAGCCCGGCAGCGGGGGATACGCGGTATTTT. As protein: CASSPAAGDTRYF.